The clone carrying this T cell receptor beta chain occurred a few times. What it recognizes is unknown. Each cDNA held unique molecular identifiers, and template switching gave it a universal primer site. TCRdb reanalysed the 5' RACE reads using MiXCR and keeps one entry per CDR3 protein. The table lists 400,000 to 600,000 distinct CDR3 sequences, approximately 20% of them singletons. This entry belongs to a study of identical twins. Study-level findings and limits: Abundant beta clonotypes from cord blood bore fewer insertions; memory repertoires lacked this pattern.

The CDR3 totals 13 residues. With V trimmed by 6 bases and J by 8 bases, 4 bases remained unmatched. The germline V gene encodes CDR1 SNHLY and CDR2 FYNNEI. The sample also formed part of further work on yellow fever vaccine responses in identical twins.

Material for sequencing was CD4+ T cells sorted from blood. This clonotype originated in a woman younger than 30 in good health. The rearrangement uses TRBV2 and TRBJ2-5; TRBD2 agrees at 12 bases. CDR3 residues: CASRRTSGVTQYF. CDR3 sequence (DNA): TGTGCCAGCAGAAGGACTAGCGGGGTAACCCAGTACTTC.